A selection of T cell receptor beta chains follows, all from one sample in a study of CD8 T cells in ankylosing spondylitis. TCRdb re-analysed the 5' RACE reads in MiXCR, keeping a single row per CDR3 protein. This table holds under 550,000 distinct CDR3 sequences, roughly 26% found once. Sequenced input: blood, either unsorted or a sorted T cell fraction (not recorded which). Receptors were obtained from a male donor with ankylosing spondylitis. CDR3s include the opening cysteine and the closing phenylalanine or tryptophan. Fields, in order: D gene, CDR3 length, V gene, clone size, J gene, CDR3 protein, CDR3 DNA. D genes are given only for firm matches. Only part of the rows carry a size: once, few, many, or a class if the clone is expanded.

d_call: TRBD1; cdr3_length: 15; v_call: TRBV6-1; clone_size: NA; j_call: TRBJ2-7; cdr3_aa: CASSVQQGDSYEQYF; cdr3_nt: TGTGCCAGCAGCGTTCAACAGGGGGACTCCTACGAGCAGTACTTC
d_call: NA; cdr3_length: 12; v_call: TRBV6-1; clone_size: NA; j_call: TRBJ1-2; cdr3_aa: CASSEGNYGYTF; cdr3_nt: TGTGCCAGCAGTGAAGGGAACTATGGCTACACCTTC
d_call: TRBD2; cdr3_length: 15; v_call: TRBV20-1; clone_size: NA; j_call: TRBJ2-3; cdr3_aa: CSASISGRKTDTQYF; cdr3_nt: TGCAGTGCCTCAATCAGCGGGAGAAAGACAGATACGCAGTATTTT
d_call: TRBD2; cdr3_length: 15; v_call: TRBV11-3; clone_size: NA; j_call: TRBJ2-1; cdr3_aa: CASSITSGSYNEQFF; cdr3_nt: TGTGCCAGCTCGATTACTAGCGGGTCCTACAATGAGCAGTTCTTC
d_call: NA; cdr3_length: 16; v_call: TRBV7-8; clone_size: many; j_call: TRBJ1-5; cdr3_aa: CASSLVRSNSNQPQHF; cdr3_nt: TGTGCCAGCAGCTTAGTTCGCAGCAATAGCAATCAGCCCCAGCATTTT
d_call: NA; cdr3_length: 12; v_call: TRBV20-1; clone_size: NA; j_call: TRBJ2-1; cdr3_aa: CSAERVDNEQFF; cdr3_nt: TGCAGTGCAGAAAGGGTCGACAATGAGCAGTTCTTC
d_call: NA; cdr3_length: 14; v_call: TRBV6-1; clone_size: NA; j_call: TRBJ2-3; cdr3_aa: CASREGRRPNTQYF; cdr3_nt: TGTGCCAGCAGGGAAGGACGACGGCCCAATACGCAGTATTTT
d_call: NA; cdr3_length: 14; v_call: TRBV12-3/TRBV12-4; clone_size: few; j_call: TRBJ2-5; cdr3_aa: CASSLSRLVETQYF; cdr3_nt: TGTGCCAGCAGTTTAAGCCGTCTAGTGGAGACCCAGTACTTC
d_call: NA; cdr3_length: 11; v_call: TRBV7-2; clone_size: few; j_call: TRBJ2-7; cdr3_aa: CASSLSHEQYF; cdr3_nt: TGTGCCAGCAGCTTATCTCACGAGCAGTACTTC
d_call: TRBD1; cdr3_length: 14; v_call: TRBV5-1; clone_size: few; j_call: TRBJ1-2; cdr3_aa: CASSFQGAPSGYTF; cdr3_nt: TGCGCCAGCAGCTTCCAGGGGGCGCCCTCTGGCTACACCTTC
d_call: NA; cdr3_length: 13; v_call: TRBV20-1; clone_size: few; j_call: TRBJ2-1; cdr3_aa: CSAPESSYNEQFF; cdr3_nt: TGCAGTGCCCCGGAGAGCTCCTACAATGAGCAGTTCTTC
d_call: NA; cdr3_length: 13; v_call: TRBV20-1; clone_size: NA; j_call: TRBJ1-6; cdr3_aa: CSAFPNYNSPLHF; cdr3_nt: TGCAGTGCCTTCCCGAACTATAATTCACCCCTCCACTTT
d_call: NA; cdr3_length: 14; v_call: TRBV11-2; clone_size: NA; j_call: TRBJ2-1; cdr3_aa: CASSLDGTYNEQFF; cdr3_nt: TGTGCCAGCAGCTTAGACGGGACTTACAATGAGCAGTTCTTC